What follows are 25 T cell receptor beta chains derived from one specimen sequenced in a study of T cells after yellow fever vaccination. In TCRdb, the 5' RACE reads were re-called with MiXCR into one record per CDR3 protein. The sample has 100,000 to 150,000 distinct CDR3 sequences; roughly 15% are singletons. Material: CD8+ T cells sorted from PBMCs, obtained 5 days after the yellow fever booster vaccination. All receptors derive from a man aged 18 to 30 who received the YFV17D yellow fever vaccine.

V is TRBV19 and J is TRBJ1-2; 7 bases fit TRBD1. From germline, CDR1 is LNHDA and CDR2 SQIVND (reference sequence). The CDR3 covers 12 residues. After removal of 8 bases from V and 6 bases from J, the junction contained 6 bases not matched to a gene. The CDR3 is CASLDRADGYTF. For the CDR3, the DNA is TGTGCCAGTCTCGACAGGGCGGATGGCTACACCTTC.

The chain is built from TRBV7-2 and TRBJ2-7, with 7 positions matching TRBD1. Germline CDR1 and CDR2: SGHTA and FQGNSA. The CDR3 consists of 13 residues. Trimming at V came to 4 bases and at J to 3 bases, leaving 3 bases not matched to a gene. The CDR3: CASSWGTVYEQYF. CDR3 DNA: TGTGCCAGCAGCTGGGGGACAGTCTACGAGCAGTACTTC.

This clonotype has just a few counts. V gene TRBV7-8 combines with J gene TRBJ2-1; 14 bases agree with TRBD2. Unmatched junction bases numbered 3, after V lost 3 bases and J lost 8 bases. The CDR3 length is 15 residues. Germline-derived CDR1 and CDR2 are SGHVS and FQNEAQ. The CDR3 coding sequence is TGTGCCAGCAGCTTGGGACTAGCGGGGGTAGATGAGCAGTTCTTC. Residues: CASSLGLAGVDEQFF.

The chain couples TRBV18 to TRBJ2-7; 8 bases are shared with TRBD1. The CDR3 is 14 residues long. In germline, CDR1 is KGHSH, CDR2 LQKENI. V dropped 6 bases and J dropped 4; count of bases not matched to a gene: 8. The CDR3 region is CASSFGTGEYEQYF. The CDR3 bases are TGTGCCAGCTCGTTCGGGACAGGCGAATACGAGCAGTACTTC.

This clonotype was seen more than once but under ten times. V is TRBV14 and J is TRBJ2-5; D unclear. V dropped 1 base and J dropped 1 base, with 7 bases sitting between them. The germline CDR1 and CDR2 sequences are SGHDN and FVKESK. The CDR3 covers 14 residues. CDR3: CASSQGHTQETQYF. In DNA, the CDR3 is TGTGCCAGCAGCCAAGGGCATACCCAAGAGACCCAGTACTTC.

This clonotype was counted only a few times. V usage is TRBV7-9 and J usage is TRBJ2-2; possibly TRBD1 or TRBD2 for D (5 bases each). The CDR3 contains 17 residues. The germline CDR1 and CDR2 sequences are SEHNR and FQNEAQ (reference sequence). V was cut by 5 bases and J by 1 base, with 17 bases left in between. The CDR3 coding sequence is TGTGCCAGCAGCGACCGGTCCGGGACCGAGAACACCGGGGAGCTGTTTTTT. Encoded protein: CASSDRSGTENTGELFF.

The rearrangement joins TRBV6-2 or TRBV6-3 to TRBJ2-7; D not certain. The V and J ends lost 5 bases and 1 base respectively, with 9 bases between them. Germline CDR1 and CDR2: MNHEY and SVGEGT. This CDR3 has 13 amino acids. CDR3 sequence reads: CASSRTRSYEQYV. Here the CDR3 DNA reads TGTGCCAGCAGTCGGACGCGATCCTACGAGCAGTACGTC.

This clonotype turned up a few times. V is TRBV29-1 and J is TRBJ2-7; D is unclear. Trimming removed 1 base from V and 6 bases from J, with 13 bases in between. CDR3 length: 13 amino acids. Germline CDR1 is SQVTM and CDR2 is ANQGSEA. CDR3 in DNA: TGCAGCGTTGAAGGTTCGTCAGAATTCGAGCAGTACTTC. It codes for CSVEGSSEFEQYF.

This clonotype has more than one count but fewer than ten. CDR3 bases: TGTGCCACCCGGGATAGAGGGGCGGGTTTCGCTGAGCAGTACTTC. Protein product: CATRDRGAGFAEQYF. This chain joins TRBV25-1 and TRBJ2-7; D might be TRBD1 or TRBD2, each matching 5 bases. The CDR3 extends over 15 amino acids. V lost 10 bases, J lost 7 bases, and 26 bases lay in between. The V gene's germline CDR1 is MGHDK and CDR2 SYGVNS.

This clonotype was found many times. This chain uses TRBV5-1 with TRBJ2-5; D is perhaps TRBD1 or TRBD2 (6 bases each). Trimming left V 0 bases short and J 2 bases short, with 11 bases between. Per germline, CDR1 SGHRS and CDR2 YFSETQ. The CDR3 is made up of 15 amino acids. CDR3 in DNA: TGCGCCAGCAGCTTGGAGGGGGGCCGACAAGAGACCCAGTACTTC. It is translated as CASSLEGGRQETQYF.

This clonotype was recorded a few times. In nucleotides, the CDR3 is TGCAGCGTTGACGTGACAGGACTGAACACTGAAGCTTTCTTT. The encoded protein is CSVDVTGLNTEAFF. The V and J genes are TRBV29-1 and TRBJ1-1; D possibly corresponds to TRBD1 (6 bases). Trimming took 3 bases from V and 0 from J, leaving 11 bases between them. The germline V gene encodes CDR1 SQVTM and CDR2 ANQGSEA. The CDR3 runs to 14 residues.

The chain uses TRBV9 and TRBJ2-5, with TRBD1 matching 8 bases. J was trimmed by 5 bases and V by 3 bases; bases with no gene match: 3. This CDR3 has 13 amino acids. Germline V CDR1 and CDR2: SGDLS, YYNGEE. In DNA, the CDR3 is TGTGCCAGCAGCGGCTACAGGGGGGAGACCCAGTACTTC. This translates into CASSGYRGETQYF.

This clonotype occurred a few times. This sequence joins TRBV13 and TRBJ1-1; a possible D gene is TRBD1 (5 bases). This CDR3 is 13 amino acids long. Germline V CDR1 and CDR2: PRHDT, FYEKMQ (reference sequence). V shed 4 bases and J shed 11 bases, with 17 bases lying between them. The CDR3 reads CASSSPSQGGAFF. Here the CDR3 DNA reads TGTGCCAGCAGCTCGCCTAGTCAGGGTGGGGCTTTCTTT.

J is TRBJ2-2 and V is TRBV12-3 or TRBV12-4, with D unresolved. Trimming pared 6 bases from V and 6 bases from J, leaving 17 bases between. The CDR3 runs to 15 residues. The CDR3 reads CASRTRTPAPGELFF. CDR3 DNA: TGTGCCAGCAGGACGAGAACCCCGGCGCCCGGGGAGCTGTTTTTT.

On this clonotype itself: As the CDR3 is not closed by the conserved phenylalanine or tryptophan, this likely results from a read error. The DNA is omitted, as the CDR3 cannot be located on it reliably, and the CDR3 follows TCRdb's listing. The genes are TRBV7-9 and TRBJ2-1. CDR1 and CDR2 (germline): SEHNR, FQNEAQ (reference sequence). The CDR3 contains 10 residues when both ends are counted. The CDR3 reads CASSLDPYSG.

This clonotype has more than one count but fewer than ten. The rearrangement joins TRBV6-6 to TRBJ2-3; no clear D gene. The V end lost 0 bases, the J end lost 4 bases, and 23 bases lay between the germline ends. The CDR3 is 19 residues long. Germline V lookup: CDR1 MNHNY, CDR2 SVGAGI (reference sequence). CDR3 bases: TGTGCCAGCAGTTACTCGTTTATCTTGAGACAACCGGTCGCAGATACGCAGTATTTT. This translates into CASSYSFILRQPVADTQYF.

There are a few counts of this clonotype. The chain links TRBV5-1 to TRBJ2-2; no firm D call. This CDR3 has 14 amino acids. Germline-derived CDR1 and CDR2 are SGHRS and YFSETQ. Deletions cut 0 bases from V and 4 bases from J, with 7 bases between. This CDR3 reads CASSLVRFTGELFF. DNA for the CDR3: TGCGCCAGCAGCTTGGTGCGGTTCACCGGGGAGCTGTTTTTT.

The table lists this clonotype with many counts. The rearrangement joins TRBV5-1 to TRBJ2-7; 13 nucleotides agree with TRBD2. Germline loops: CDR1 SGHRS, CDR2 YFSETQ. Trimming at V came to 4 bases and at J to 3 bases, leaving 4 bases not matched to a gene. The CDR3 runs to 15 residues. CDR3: CASSPGLAGSYEQYF. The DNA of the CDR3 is TGCGCCAGCAGCCCGGGACTAGCGGGGAGCTACGAGCAGTACTTC.

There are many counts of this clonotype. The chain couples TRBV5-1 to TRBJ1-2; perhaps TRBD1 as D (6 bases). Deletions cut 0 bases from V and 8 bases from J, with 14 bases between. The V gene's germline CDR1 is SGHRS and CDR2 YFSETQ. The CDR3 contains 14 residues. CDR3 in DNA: TGCGCCAGCAGCTTGGCTAAGGCAGGGGACGGCTACACCTTC. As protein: CASSLAKAGDGYTF.

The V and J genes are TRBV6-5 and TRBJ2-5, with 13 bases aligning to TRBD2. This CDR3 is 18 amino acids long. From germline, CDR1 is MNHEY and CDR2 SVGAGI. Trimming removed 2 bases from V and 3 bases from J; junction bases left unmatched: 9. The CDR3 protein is CASSYGRGGLAGEETQYF. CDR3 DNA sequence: TGTGCCAGCAGTTACGGTCGGGGTGGACTAGCGGGAGAAGAGACCCAGTACTTC.

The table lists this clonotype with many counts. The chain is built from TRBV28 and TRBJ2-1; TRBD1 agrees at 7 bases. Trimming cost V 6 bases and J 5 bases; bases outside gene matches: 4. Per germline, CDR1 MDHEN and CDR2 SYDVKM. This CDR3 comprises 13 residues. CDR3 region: CASRSTGDNEQFF. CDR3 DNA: TGTGCCAGCAGATCTACAGGGGACAATGAGCAGTTCTTC.

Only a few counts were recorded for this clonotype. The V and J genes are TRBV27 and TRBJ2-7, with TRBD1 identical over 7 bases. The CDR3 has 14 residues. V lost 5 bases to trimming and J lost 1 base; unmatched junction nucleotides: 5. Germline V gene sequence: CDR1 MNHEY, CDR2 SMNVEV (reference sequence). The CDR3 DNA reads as TGTGCCAGCAGTCCGGGACAGTGGTCCTACGAGCAGTACTTC. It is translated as CASSPGQWSYEQYF.

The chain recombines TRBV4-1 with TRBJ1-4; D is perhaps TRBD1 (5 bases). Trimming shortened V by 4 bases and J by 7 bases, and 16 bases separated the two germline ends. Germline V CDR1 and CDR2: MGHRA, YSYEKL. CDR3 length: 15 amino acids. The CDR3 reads CASSPWAPQGEKLFF. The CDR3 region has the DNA TGCGCCAGCAGCCCATGGGCCCCGCAGGGTGAAAAACTGTTTTTT.

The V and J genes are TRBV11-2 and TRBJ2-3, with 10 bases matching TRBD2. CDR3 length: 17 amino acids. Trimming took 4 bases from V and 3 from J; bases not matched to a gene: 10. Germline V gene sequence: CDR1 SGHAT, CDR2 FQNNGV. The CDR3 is CASSSFSIAGGTDTQYF. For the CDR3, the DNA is TGTGCCAGCAGCTCCTTCTCCATAGCGGGGGGAACAGATACGCAGTATTTT.

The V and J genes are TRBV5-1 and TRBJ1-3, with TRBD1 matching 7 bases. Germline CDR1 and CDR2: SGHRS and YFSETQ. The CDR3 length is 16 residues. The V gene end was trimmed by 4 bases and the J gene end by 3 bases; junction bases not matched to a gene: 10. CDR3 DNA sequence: TGCGCCAGCAGCCTTCCTACAGGGGAGGATGGAAACACCATATATTTT. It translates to CASSLPTGEDGNTIYF.